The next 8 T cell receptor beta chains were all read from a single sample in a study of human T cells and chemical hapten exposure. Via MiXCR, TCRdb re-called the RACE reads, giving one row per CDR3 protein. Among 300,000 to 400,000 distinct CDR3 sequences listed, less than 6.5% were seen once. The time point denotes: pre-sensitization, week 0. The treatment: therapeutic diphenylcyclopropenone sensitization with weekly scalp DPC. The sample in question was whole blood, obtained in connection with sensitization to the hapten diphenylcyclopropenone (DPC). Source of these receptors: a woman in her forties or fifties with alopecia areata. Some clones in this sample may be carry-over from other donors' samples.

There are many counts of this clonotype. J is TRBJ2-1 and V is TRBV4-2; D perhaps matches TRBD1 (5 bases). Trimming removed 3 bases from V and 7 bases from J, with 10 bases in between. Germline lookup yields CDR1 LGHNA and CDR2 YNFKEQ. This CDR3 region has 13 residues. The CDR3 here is CASSQTQGNEQFF. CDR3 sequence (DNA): TGTGCCAGCAGCCAGACGCAGGGAAATGAGCAGTTCTTC.

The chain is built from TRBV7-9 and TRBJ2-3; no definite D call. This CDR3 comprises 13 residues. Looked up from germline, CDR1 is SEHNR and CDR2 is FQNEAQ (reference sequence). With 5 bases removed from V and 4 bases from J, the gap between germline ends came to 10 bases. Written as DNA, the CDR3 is TGTGCCAGCAGCCCAGATATGGCAGATACGCAGTATTTT. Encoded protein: CASSPDMADTQYF.

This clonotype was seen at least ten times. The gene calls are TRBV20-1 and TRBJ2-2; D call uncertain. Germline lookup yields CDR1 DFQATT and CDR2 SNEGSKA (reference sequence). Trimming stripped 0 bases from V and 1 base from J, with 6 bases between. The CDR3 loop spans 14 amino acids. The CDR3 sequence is CSAREWKNTGELFF. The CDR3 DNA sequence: TGCAGTGCTAGAGAGTGGAAGAACACCGGGGAGCTGTTTTTT.

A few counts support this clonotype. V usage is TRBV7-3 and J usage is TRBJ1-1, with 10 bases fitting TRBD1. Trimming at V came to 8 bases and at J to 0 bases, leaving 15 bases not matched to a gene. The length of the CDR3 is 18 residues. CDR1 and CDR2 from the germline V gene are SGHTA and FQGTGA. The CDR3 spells CASLDEGSDRGMNTEAFF. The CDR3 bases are TGTGCCAGCCTCGACGAGGGATCGGACAGGGGGATGAACACTGAAGCTTTCTTT.

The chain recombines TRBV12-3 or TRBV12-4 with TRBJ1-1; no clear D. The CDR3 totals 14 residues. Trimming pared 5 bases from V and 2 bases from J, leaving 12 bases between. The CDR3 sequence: CASSGRAANTEAFF. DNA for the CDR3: TGTGCCAGCAGTGGCCGCGCAGCCAACACTGAAGCTTTCTTT.

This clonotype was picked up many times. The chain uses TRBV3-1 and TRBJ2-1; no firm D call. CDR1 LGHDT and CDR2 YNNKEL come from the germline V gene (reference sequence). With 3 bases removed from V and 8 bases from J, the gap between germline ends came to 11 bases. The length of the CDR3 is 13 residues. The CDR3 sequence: CASSQSAGYEQFF. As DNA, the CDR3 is TGTGCCAGCAGCCAGTCCGCAGGCTATGAGCAGTTCTTC.

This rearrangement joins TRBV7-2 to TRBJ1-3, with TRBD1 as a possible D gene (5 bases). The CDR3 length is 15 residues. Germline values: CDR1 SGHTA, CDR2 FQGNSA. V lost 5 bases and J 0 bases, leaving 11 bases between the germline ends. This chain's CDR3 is CASSLQDLSGNTIYF. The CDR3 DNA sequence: TGTGCCAGCAGCCTACAGGACCTCTCTGGAAACACCATATATTTT.

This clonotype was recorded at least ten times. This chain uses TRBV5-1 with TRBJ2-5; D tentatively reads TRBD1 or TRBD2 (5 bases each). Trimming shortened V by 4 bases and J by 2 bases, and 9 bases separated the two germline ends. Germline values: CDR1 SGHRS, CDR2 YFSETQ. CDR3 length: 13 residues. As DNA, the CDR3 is TGCGCCAGCAGCGGGGACCGTCAAGAGACCCAGTACTTC. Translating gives CASSGDRQETQYF.